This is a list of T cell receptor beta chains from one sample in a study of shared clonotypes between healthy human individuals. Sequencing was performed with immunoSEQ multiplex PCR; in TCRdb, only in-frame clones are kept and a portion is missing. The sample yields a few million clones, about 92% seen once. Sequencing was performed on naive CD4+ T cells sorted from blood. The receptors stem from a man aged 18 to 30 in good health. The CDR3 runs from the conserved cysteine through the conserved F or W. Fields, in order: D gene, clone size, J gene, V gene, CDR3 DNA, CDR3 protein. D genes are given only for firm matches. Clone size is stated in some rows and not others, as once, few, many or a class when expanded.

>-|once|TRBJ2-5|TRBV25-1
TGTGCCAGCACTCACAGGGACGGCCAAGAGACCCAGTACTTC
CASTHRDGQETQYF
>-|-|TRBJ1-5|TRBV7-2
TGTGCCAGCAGAGCAGAACCAAATCAGCCCCAGCATTTT
CASRAEPNQPQHF
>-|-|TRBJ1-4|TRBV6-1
TGTGCCAGCTTATCGGGACTTGAAAAACTGTTTTTT
CASLSGLEKLFF
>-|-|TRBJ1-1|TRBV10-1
TGCGCCAGCAGTGAGTCCACAGGTCGCACTGAAGCTTTCTTT
CASSESTGRTEAFF
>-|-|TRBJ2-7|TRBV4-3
TGCGCCAGCAGCCAAGATGGTTCGGGGAATAAAGCCTACGAGCAGTACTTC
CASSQDGSGNKAYEQYF
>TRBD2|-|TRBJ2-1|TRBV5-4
TGTGCCAGCAGCTCGACTAGCGGGACCTCCCGCGGTGAGCAGTTCTTC
CASSSTSGTSRGEQFF
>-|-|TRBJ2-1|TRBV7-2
TGTGCCAGCAGCTTAGGACCCCGTCAAACCTACAATGAGCAGTTCTTC
CASSLGPRQTYNEQFF
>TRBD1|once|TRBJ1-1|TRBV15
TGTGCCACCAGCGGACAGGCCTCGGGCACTGAAGCTTTCTTT
CATSGQASGTEAFF
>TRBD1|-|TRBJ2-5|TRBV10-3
TGTGCCATCAGTGAGTCGGGGACAGGGGAAGAGACCCAGTACTTC
CAISESGTGEETQYF
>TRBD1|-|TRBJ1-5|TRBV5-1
TGCGCCAGCAGCCCTACAGGGGAAGGGAATCAGCCCCAGCATTTT
CASSPTGEGNQPQHF
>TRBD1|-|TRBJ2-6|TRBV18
TGTGCCAGCTCACCGGGACAGGGACTCTCTTTCTCTGGGGCCAACGTCCTGACTTTC
CASSPGQGLSFSGANVLTF
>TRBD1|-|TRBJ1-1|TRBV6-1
TGTGCCAGCACCATGGGACAGGAAAGAAACACTGAAGCTTTCTTT
CASTMGQERNTEAFF
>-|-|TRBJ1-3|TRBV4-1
TGCGCCAGCAGCCCCCGATCAGGGGCCTTTAATACCCCTGGAAACACCATATATTTT
CASSPRSGAFNTPGNTIYF
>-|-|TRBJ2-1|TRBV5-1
TGCGCCTGCTCCCGGGACATTATAGGAGGTGAGCAGTTCTTC
CACSRDIIGGEQFF
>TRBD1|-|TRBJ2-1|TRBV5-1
TGCGCCAGCAGCCCCGGACAGGGGGCGAATGAGCAGTTCTTC
CASSPGQGANEQFF
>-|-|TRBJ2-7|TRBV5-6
TGTGCCAGCAGCCTTCGACAGGAGCAGTACTTC
CASSLRQEQYF
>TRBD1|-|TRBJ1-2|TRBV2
TGTGCCAGCAGTGGGGTATTTTATGGGGACAGAGAAGGCTACACCTTC
CASSGVFYGDREGYTF
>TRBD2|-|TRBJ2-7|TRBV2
TGTGCCAGCAGTGAAGATGGTCTAGCGGGTACCTACGAGCAGTACTTC
CASSEDGLAGTYEQYF
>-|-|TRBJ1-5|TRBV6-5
TGTGCCAGCAGTTCCCACAGCCCTGGGGGTCAGCCCCAGCATTTT
CASSSHSPGGQPQHF
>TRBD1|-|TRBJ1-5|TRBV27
TGTGCCAGCAGCTCCGGGACAGAACCTAGCAATCAGCCCCAGCATTTT
CASSSGTEPSNQPQHF
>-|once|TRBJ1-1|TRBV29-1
TGCAGCGTTGTGCCCGGAAACACTGAAGCTTTCTTT
CSVVPGNTEAFF
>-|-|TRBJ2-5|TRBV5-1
TGCGCCAGCAGCACGGGACTGCAAGAGACCCAGTACTTC
CASSTGLQETQYF
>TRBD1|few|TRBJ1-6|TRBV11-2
TGTGCCAGCAGCCGGGACAGGGGGAAATTTGATTCACCCCTCCACTTT
CASSRDRGKFDSPLHF
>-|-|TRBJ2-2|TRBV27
TGTGCCAGCAGTTTCCCAGGGGAATTTGGGGAGCTGTTTTTT
CASSFPGEFGELFF
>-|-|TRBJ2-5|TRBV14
TGTGCCAGCAGCCAAGGAAAATGGCGGGAACAAGAGACCCAGTACTTC
CASSQGKWREQETQYF
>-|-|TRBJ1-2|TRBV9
TGTGCCAGCAGCGTCGATACTAACTATGGCTACACCTTC
CASSVDTNYGYTF
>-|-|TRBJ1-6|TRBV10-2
TGCGCCAGCAGGGGGGGAGATTCACCCCTCCACTTT
CASRGGDSPLHF
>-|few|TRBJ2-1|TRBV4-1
TGCGCCAGCAGCCAAGGGACCGATGAGCAGTTCTTC
CASSQGTDEQFF
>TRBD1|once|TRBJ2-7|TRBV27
TGTGCCAGCAGTTTATCGTTTACAGGGGCCTACGAGCAGTACTTC
CASSLSFTGAYEQYF
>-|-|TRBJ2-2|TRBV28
TGTGCCAGCAGCACCGGGGAGCTGTTTTTT
CASSTGELFF
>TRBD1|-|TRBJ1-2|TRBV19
TGTGCCAGTAGTATACCCGGACAGGGGAGCGCCTATGGCTACACCTTC
CASSIPGQGSAYGYTF
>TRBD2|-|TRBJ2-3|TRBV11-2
TGTGCCAGCAGCTTAGGACTAGCGTATAGCACAGATACGCAGTATTTT
CASSLGLAYSTDTQYF
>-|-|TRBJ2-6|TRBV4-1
TGCGCCAGCAGCCAGCAGGGTAATGGGGCCAACGTCCTGACTTTC
CASSQQGNGANVLTF
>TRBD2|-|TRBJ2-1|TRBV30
TGTGCCTGGAGTCAACTAGCGGACAATGAGCAGTTCTTC
CAWSQLADNEQFF
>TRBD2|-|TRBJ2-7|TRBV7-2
TGTGCCAGCAGCTTCCGGGGGGAGGGGTCCTACGAGCAGTACTTC
CASSFRGEGSYEQYF
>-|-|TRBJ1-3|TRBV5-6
TGTGCCAGCAGCTTGGTAGTTTCGGGGCATAGATCTGGAAACACCATATATTTT
CASSLVVSGHRSGNTIYF
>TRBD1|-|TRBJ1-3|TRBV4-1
TGCGCCAGCAGCCACCCGGGACAGGGGACTATCTCTGGAAACACCATATATTTT
CASSHPGQGTISGNTIYF
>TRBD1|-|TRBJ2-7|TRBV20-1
TGCAGTGCTGGACAGGTCTACGAGCAGTACTTC
CSAGQVYEQYF
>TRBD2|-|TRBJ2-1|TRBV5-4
TGTGCCAGCAGCTCGGCGTCTAGCGGATCCCTCCATGAGCAGTTCTTC
CASSSASSGSLHEQFF
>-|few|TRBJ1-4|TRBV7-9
TGTGCCAGCAGCCGGACCGAGGTTGAAAAACTGTTTTTT
CASSRTEVEKLFF
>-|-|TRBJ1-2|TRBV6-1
TGTGCCAGCAGTGGAGCTAACTATGGCTACACCTTC
CASSGANYGYTF
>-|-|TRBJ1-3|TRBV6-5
TGTGCCAGCAGTTACGGATTAAGGGGAAACACCATATATTTT
CASSYGLRGNTIYF
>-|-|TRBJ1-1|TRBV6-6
TGTGCCAGCAAACGGGAGACCTTGGGCACTGAAGCTTTCTTT
CASKRETLGTEAFF
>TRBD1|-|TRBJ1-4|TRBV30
TGTGCCTGGAACAGGGGTACTAATGAAAAACTGTTTTTT
CAWNRGTNEKLFF
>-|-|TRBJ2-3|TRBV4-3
TGCGCCAGCAGCCAAGCAGGAGGGCAAACAGATACGCAGTATTTT
CASSQAGGQTDTQYF
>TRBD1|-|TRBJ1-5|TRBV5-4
TGTGCCAGCAGTCAGACCGGGACAGGGAATAGCAATCAGCCCCAGCATTTT
CASSQTGTGNSNQPQHF